These 16 T cell receptor beta chains were all obtained from the same sample, sequenced in a study of blood T cell repertoires in COVID-19. Sequencing was performed with immunoSEQ multiplex PCR; in TCRdb, only in-frame clones are kept and a portion is missing. Here the sample spans roughly 220,000 clones, about nine tenths being singletons. The source material was peripheral blood. The receptors were sampled from a man between 25 and 39 years old who had recovered from COVID-19.

The rearrangement links TRBV3-1 (or the pseudogene TRBV3-2) to TRBJ2-7, with 8 nucleotides matching TRBD1. The CDR3 has 15 residues. Trimming cost V 4 bases and J 1 base; bases outside gene matches: 6. Germline V gene lookup returns CDR1 LGHDT and CDR2 YNNKEL (reference sequence). CDR3 in DNA: TGTGCCAGCAGCCTTGGGACAGGAAATTCCTACGAGCAGTACTTC. The encoded protein is CASSLGTGNSYEQYF.

This chain joins TRBV18 and TRBJ1-5, with D perhaps TRBD1 (5 bases). V lost 0 bases, J lost 0 bases, and 27 bases lay in between. The germline V gene has CDR1 KGHSH and CDR2 LQKENI. CDR3 length: 22 amino acids. Written as DNA, the CDR3 is TGTGCCAGCTCACCACCGTCAAAGGGTATTCTGGCGGGGCTATATAGCAATCAGCCCCAGCATTTT. Translation: CASSPPSKGILAGLYSNQPQHF. Looking up the rest from reference TRBV18 and TRBJ1-5 gives the full variable domain: NAGVMQNPRHLVRRRGQEARLRCSPMKGHSHVYWYRQLPEEGLKFMVYLQKENIIDESGMPKERFSAEFPKEGPSILRIQQVVRGDSAAYFCASSPPSKGILAGLYSNQPQHFGDGTRLSIL.

V usage is TRBV7-8 and J usage is TRBJ1-5; D might be TRBD1 (6 bases). V was shortened by 4 bases and J by 4 bases, with 14 bases between the two germline ends. Germline CDR1 reads SGHVS; CDR2 reads FQNEAQ. The CDR3 sequence is 15 residues long. The CDR3 region is CASSSQQGRNQPQHF. The DNA of the CDR3 is TGTGCCAGCAGCTCGCAGCAGGGGAGAAATCAGCCCCAGCATTTT.

This clone was seen a handful of times. The chain combines TRBV19 with TRBJ2-2; 10 bases match TRBD1. Germline CDR1 reads LNHDA; CDR2 reads SQIVND (reference sequence). V lost 5 bases to trimming and J lost 6 bases; unmatched junction nucleotides: 3. CDR3 length equals 14 residues. The CDR3 protein is CASSGTGVSGELFF. CDR3 nucleotides: TGTGCCAGTAGTGGGACAGGGGTATCCGGGGAGCTGTTTTTT.

This chain uses TRBV5-4 with TRBJ2-7, with 7 positions matching TRBD1. Germline loops: CDR1 SGHNT, CDR2 YYREEE (reference sequence). The CDR3 has 15 residues. V dropped 3 bases and J dropped 1; count of bases not matched to a gene: 7. CDR3: CASSYDWDRSYEQYF. CDR3 DNA: TGTGCCAGCAGCTACGACTGGGACAGATCCTACGAGCAGTACTTC.

The chain combines TRBV21-1 with TRBJ1-4; TRBD1 is the table's D call and was not checked against the DNA. TRBV21-1 is flagged as a pseudogene. This CDR3 comprises 17 residues. CDR3 in amino acids: CASSKDRGGATNEKLFF. The CDR3 coding sequence is TGTGCCAGCAGCAAAGACAGGGGGGGTGCAACTAATGAAAAACTGTTTTTT.

The chain links TRBV7-9 to TRBJ2-2, with D possibly matching TRBD2 (6 bases). Germline V gives CDR1 SEHNR, CDR2 FQNEAQ (reference sequence). V gave up 1 base and J gave up 4 bases, with 13 bases separating them. The CDR3 extends over 16 amino acids. In DNA, the CDR3 is TGTGCCAGCAGCTTAGTTGACGGGAGCCCCACCGGGGAGCTGTTTTTT. Translation: CASSLVDGSPTGELFF. Full variable domain (remainder filled in from reference TRBV7-9 and TRBJ2-2): DTGVSQNPRHKITKRGQNVTFRCDPISEHNRLYWYRQTLGQGPEFLTYFQNEAQLEKSRLLSDRFSAERPKGSFSTLEIQRTEQGDSAMYLCASSLVDGSPTGELFFGEGSRLTVL.

In this sample, this clone turned up once. The V gene is TRBV18, the J gene TRBJ1-1; 11 positions agree with TRBD1. V lost 3 bases and J lost 7; bases outside the gene matches: 7. The germline CDR1 and CDR2 sequences are KGHSH and LQKENI. This CDR3 spans 15 amino acids. The CDR3 DNA follows: TGTGCCAGCTCACCCCGGACAGGGGGCAATGGTGAAGCTTTCTTT. Amino acid sequence: CASSPRTGGNGEAFF. The complete variable domain, with remaining parts taken from reference TRBV18 and TRBJ1-1, reads NAGVMQNPRHLVRRRGQEARLRCSPMKGHSHVYWYRQLPEEGLKFMVYLQKENIIDESGMPKERFSAEFPKEGPSILRIQQVVRGDSAAYFCASSPRTGGNGEAFFGQGTRLTVV.

The rearrangement uses TRBV19 and TRBJ2-1; 14 nucleotides align to TRBD2. This CDR3 has 15 amino acids. Trimming removed 7 bases from V and 9 bases from J; junction bases left unmatched: 8. Germline lookup yields CDR1 LNHDA and CDR2 SQIVND (reference sequence). The DNA for the CDR3 is TGTGCCAGTAACCGACTAGCGGGGGGGCTCAGTGAGCAGTTCTTC. This sequence encodes CASNRLAGGLSEQFF.

J is TRBJ1-4 and V is TRBV19; 7 positions agree with TRBD1. Germline V gene sequence: CDR1 LNHDA, CDR2 SQIVND (reference sequence). Unmatched junction bases numbered 8, after V lost 5 bases and J lost 5 bases. CDR3 size: 15 residues. The CDR3 sequence is CASSETGTVNEKLFF. In DNA, the CDR3 is TGTGCCAGTAGTGAAACCGGGACAGTAAATGAAAAACTGTTTTTT.

The chain uses TRBV2 and TRBJ2-5; 11 positions match TRBD2. The CDR3 has 17 residues. The V gene end was trimmed by 6 bases and the J gene end by 2 bases; junction bases not matched to a gene: 11. In germline, CDR1 is SNHLY, CDR2 FYNNEI. CDR3 sequence (DNA): TGTGCCAGCAGGAAAAGGAGGGGACTAGCGGAACAAGAGACCCAGTACTTC. This sequence encodes CASRKRRGLAEQETQYF. The variable domain in full, with the rest retrieved from reference TRBV2 and TRBJ2-5, is EPEVTQTPSHQVTQMGQEVILRCVPISNHLYFYWYRQILGQKVEFLVSFYNNEISEKSEIFDDQFSVERPDGSNFTLKIRSTKLEDSAMYFCASRKRRGLAEQETQYFGPGTRLLVL.

The chain recombines TRBV11-2 with TRBJ1-3, with 9 nucleotides matching TRBD1. Trimming at V came to 4 bases and at J to 0 bases, leaving 7 bases not matched to a gene. Germline-derived CDR1 and CDR2 are SGHAT and FQNNGV. This CDR3 has 17 residues. CDR3 in DNA: TGTGCCAGCAGCTCAACCGGGACAGGGATCTCTGGAAACACCATATATTTT. The encoded protein is CASSSTGTGISGNTIYF.

The chain carries TRBV9 and TRBJ2-3, with D perhaps TRBD1 (6 bases). The ends were cut back, 2 bases at V and 2 bases at J, with 9 bases in the middle. Germline CDR1 reads SGDLS; CDR2 reads YYNGEE. The CDR3 runs 14 residues. In DNA, the CDR3 is TGTGCCAGCAGCGTCAGGGACATCACAGATACGCAGTATTTT. Translating it yields CASSVRDITDTQYF.

The chain recombines TRBV5-6 with TRBJ1-2; 9 nucleotides agree with TRBD1. The CDR3 is 13 residues long. With V trimmed by 4 bases and J by 8 bases, 6 bases remained unmatched. In germline, CDR1 is SGHDT, CDR2 YYEEEE. In nucleotides, the CDR3 is TGTGCCAGCAGCCTGGACAGGGGTATAGGCTACACCTTC. Its protein is CASSLDRGIGYTF.

This clone was seen a single time. The rearrangement joins TRBV5-1 to TRBJ2-7, with D possibly being TRBD2 (5 bases). The CDR3 is 11 amino acids. Germline V gene data show CDR1 as SGHRS and CDR2 as YFSETQ. V gave up 4 bases and J gave up 5 bases, with 7 bases separating them. This chain's CDR3 is CASSERDEQYF. The DNA of the CDR3 is TGCGCCAGCAGCGAGAGGGACGAGCAGTACTTC.

This sequence joins TRBV6-6 and TRBJ1-5; TRBD1 matches at 7 bases. The CDR3 extends over 16 amino acids. V was pared by 5 bases and J by 4 bases, with 11 bases of the junction left unmatched. Germline lookup yields CDR1 MNHNY and CDR2 SVGAGI (reference sequence). The CDR3 protein is CASSGRTGVDNQPQHF. In DNA, the CDR3 is TGTGCCAGCAGTGGTAGGACAGGCGTCGATAATCAGCCCCAGCATTTT.